The clone carrying this T cell receptor beta chain turned up a few times. Its specificity is unknown. The source of the sample is a study of CD8 T cells in ankylosing spondylitis. Study-wide results and caveats: A CD8+ phenotype characterized the disease-linked clones, which were relatively rare in peripheral blood. Significant enrichment of disease-linked clones was reportedly seen in matched ankylosing spondylitis synovial fluid. Characteristic, it appeared, of ankylosing spondylitis blood was a TCR beta motif of about eight highly homologous variants.

TCRdb independently ran MiXCR on the 5' RACE reads; one entry per CDR3 protein. The sample lists around 18,000 distinct CDR3 sequences, approximately 8% seen once, with roughly 35% in the top ten. Trimming pared 6 bases from V and 2 bases from J, leaving 11 bases between. The CDR3 covers 14 residues. This clonotype originated in a male donor with ankylosing spondylitis or in good health (not recorded which). Sequences were obtained from blood. This rearrangement joins TRBV12-3 or TRBV12-4 to TRBJ1-5; the D gene is possibly TRBD1 (5 bases). The CDR3 nucleotides are TGTGCCAGCAGCTTGGGGGTCGGCAATCAGCCCCAGCATTTT. Its translation is CASSLGVGNQPQHF.